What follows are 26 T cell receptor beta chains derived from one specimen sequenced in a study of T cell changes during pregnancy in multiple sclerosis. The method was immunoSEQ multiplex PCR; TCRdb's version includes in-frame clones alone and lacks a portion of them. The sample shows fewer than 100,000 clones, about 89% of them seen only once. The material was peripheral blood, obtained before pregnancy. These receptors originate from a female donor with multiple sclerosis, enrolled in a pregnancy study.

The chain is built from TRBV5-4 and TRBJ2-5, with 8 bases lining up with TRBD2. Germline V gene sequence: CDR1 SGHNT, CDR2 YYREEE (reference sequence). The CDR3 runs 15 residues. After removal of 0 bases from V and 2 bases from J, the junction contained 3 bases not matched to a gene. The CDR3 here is CASSLASGGQETQYF. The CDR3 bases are TGTGCCAGCAGCTTGGCTTCGGGGGGGCAAGAGACCCAGTACTTC.

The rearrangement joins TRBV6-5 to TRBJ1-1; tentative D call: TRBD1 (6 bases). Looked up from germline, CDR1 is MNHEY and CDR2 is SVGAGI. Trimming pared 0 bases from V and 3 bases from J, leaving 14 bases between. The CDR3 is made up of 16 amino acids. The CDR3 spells CASSYSYRVDDTEAFF. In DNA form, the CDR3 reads TGTGCCAGCAGTTACTCGTACAGGGTGGACGACACTGAAGCTTTCTTT.

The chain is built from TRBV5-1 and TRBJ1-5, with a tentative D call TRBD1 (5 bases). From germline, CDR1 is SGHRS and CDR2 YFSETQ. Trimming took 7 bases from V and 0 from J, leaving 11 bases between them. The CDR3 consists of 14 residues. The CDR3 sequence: CASGTGDSNQPQHF. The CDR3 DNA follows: TGCGCCAGCGGGACGGGGGATAGCAATCAGCCCCAGCATTTT.

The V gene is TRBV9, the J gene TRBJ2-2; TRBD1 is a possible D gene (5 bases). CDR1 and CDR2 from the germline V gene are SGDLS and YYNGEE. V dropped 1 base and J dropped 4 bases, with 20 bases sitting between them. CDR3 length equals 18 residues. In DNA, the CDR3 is TGTGCCAGCAGCGTATCTAGGGTAGGGGCCTCTGGCACCGGGGAGCTGTTTTTT. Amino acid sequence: CASSVSRVGASGTGELFF.

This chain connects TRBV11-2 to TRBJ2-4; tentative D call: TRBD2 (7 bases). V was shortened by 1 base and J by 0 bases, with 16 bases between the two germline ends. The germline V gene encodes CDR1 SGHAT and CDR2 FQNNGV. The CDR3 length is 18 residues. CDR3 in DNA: TGTGCCAGCAGCTTAGGAGTACGGGGGGCGTTAGCCAAAAACATTCAGTACTTC. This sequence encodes CASSLGVRGALAKNIQYF.

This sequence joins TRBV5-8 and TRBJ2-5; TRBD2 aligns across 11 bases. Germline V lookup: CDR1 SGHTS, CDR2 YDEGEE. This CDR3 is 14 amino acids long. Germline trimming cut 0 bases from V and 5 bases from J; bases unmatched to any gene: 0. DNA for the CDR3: TGTGCCAGCAGCTTGGGACTAGCGGGGGAGACCCAGTACTTC. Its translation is CASSLGLAGETQYF.

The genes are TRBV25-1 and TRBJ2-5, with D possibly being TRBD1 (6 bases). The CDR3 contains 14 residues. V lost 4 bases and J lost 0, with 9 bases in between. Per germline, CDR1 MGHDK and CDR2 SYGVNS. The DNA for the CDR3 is TGTGCCAGCAGTGCCGGGACACACCAAGAGACCCAGTACTTC. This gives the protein CASSAGTHQETQYF.

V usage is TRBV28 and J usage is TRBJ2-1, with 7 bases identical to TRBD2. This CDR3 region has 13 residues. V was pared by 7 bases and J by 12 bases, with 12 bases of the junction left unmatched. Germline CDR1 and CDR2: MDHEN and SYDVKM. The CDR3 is CASTRGTSWGQFF. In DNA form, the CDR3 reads TGTGCCAGCACGCGGGGGACCTCATGGGGGCAGTTCTTC.

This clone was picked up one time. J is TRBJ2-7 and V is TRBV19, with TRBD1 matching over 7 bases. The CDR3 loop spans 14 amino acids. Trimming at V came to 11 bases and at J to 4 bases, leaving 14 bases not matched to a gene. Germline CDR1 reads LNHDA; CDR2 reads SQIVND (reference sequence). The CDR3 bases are TGTGCCGCGTCACGACAGGGAAGGGGTTACGAGCAGTACTTC. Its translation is CAASRQGRGYEQYF.

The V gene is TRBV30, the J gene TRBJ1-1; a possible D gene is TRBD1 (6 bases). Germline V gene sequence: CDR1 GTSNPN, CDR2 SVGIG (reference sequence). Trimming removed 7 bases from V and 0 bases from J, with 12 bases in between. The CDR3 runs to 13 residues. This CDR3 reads CAFRGVMNTEAFF. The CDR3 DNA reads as TGTGCCTTCAGGGGCGTCATGAACACTGAAGCTTTCTTT.

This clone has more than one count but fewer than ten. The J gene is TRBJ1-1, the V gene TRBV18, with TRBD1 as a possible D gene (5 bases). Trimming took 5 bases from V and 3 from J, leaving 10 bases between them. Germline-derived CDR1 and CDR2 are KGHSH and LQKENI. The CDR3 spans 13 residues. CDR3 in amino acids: CASSGRGDTEAFF. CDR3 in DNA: TGTGCCAGCTCAGGGCGGGGGGACACTGAAGCTTTCTTT.

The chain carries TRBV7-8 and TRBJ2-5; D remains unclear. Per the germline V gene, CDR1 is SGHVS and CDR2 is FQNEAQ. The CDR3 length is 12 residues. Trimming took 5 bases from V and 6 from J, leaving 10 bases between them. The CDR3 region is CASSHTLKTQYF. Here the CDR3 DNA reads TGTGCCAGCAGCCACACCTTAAAGACCCAGTACTTC.

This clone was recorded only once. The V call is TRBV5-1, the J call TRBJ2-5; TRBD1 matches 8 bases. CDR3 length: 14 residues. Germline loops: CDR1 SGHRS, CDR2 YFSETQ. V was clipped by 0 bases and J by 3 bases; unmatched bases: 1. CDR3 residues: CASSLAGGEETQYF. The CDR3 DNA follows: TGCGCCAGCAGCTTGGCAGGGGGCGAAGAGACCCAGTACTTC.

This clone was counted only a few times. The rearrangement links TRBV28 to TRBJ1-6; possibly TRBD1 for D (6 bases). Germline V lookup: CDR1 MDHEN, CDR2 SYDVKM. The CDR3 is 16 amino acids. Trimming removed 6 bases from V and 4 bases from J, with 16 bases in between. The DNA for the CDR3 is TGTGCCAGCAGCCCGGACAGAAGCTCATATAATTCACCCCTCCACTTT. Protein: CASSPDRSSYNSPLHF.

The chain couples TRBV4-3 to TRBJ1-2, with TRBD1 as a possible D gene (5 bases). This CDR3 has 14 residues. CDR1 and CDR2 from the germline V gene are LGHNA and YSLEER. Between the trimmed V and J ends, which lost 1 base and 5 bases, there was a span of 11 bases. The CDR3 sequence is CASSQGTGGYGYTF. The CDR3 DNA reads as TGCGCCAGCAGCCAAGGCACGGGGGGGTATGGCTACACCTTC.

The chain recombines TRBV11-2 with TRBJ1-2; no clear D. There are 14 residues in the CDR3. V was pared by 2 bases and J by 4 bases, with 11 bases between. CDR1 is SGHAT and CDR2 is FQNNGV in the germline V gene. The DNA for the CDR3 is TGTGCCAGCAGCTTAATTCAGCGCCCCTATGGCTACACCTTC. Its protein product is CASSLIQRPYGYTF.

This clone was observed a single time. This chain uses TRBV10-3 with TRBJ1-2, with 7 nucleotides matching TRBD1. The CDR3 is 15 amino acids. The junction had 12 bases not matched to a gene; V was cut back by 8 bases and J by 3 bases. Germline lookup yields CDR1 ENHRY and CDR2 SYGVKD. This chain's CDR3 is CAIPRGVSGDYGYTF. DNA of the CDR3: TGTGCCATCCCCAGGGGGGTCTCTGGGGACTATGGCTACACCTTC.

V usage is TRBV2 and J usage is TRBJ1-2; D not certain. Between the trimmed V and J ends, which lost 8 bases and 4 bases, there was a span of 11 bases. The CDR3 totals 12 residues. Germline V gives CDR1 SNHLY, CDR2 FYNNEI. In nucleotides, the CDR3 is TGTGCCAGCGGGGAGACCGTCTATGGCTACACCTTC. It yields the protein CASGETVYGYTF.

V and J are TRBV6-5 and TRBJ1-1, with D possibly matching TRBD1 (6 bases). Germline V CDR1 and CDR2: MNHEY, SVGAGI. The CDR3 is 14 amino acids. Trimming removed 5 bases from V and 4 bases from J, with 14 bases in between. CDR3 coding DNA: TGTGCCAGCAGTAGGGGGGGGTTGAGCACTGAAGCTTTCTTT. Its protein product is CASSRGGLSTEAFF.

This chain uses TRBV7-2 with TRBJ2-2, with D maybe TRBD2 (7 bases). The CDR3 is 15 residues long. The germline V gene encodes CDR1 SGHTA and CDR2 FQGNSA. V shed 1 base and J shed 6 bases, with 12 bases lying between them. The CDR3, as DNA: TGTGCCAGCAGCTTAGTACCGGGGGGCCCCGGGGAGCTGTTTTTT. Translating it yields CASSLVPGGPGELFF.

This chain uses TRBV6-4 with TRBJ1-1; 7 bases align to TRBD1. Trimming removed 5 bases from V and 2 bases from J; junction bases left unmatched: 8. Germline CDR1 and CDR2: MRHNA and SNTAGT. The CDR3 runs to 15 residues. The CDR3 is CASSMPDRPNTEAFF. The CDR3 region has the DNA TGTGCCAGCAGTATGCCGGACAGGCCCAACACTGAAGCTTTCTTT.

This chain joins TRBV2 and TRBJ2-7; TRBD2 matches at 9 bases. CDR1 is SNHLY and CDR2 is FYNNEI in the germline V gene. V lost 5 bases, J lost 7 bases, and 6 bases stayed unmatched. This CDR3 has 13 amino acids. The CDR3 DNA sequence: TGTGCCAGCAGTTCAGAGGCGGGAGGGGAGCAGTACTTC. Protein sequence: CASSSEAGGEQYF. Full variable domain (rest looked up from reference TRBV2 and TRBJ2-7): EPEVTQTPSHQVTQMGQEVILRCVPISNHLYFYWYRQILGQKVEFLVSFYNNEISEKSEIFDDQFSVERPDGSNFTLKIRSTKLEDSAMYFCASSSEAGGEQYFGPGTRLTVT.

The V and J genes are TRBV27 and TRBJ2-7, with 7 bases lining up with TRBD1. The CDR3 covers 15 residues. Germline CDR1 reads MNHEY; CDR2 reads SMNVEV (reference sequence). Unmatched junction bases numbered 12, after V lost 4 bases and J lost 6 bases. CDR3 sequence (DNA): TGTGCCAGCAGTTCACCGGACAGGATTTTAGGCGAGCAGTACTTC. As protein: CASSSPDRILGEQYF.

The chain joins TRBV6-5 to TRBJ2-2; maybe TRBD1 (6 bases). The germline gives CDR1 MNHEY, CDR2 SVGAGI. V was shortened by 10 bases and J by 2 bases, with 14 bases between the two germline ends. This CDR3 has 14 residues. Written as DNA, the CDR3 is TGTGCCACCTCCGGGACACGAAACACCGGGGAGCTGTTTTTT. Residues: CATSGTRNTGELFF.

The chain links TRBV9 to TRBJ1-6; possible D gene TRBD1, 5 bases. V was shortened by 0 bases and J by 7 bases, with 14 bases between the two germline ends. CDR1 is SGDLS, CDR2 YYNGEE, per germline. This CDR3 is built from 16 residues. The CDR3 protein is CASSVEVRGRNSPLHF. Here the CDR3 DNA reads TGTGCCAGCAGCGTAGAAGTTAGGGGCAGAAATTCACCCCTCCACTTT. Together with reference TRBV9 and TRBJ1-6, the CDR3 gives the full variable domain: DSGVTQTPKHLITATGQRVTLRCSPRSGDLSVYWYQQSLDQGLQFLIQYYNGEERAKGNILERFSAQQFPDLHSELNLSSLELGDSALYFCASSVEVRGRNSPLHFGNGTRLTVT.

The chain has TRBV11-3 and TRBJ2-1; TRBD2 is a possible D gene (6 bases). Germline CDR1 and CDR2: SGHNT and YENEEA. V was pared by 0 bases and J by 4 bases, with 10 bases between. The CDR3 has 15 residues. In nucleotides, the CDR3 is TGTGCCAGCAGCTTAGAGGACGGGGGTTACAATGAGCAGTTCTTC. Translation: CASSLEDGGYNEQFF.